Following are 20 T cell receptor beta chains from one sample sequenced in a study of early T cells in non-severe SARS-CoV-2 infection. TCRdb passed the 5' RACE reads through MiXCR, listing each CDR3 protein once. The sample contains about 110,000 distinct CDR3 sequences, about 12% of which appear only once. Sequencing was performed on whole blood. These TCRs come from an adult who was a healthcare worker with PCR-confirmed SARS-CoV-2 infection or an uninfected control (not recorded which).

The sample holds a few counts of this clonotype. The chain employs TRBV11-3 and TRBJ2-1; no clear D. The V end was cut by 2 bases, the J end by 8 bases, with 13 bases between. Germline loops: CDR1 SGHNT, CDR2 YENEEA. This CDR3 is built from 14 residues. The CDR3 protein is CASSLRPAPDEQFF. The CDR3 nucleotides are TGTGCCAGCAGCTTAAGGCCCGCCCCGGATGAGCAGTTCTTC.

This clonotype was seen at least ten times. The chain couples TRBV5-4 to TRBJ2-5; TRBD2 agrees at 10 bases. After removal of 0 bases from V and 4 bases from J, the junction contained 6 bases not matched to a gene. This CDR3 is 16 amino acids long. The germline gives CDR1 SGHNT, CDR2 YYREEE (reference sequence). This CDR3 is CASSLDRASGGETQYF. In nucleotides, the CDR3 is TGTGCCAGCAGCTTGGACAGGGCTAGCGGGGGAGAGACCCAGTACTTC.

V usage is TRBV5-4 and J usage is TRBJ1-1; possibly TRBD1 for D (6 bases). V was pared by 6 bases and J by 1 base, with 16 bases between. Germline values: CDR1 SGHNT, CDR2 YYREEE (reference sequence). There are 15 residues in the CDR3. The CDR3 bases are TGTGCCAGCACCCCGTCGCGGGGGCCGAACACTGAAGCTTTCTTT. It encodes CASTPSRGPNTEAFF.

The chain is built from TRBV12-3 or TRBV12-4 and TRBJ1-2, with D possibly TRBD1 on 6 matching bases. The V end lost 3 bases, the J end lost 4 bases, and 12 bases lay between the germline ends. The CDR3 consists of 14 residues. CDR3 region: CASSLVRGGYGYTF. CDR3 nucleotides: TGTGCCAGCAGTTTGGTCAGGGGTGGCTATGGCTACACCTTC.

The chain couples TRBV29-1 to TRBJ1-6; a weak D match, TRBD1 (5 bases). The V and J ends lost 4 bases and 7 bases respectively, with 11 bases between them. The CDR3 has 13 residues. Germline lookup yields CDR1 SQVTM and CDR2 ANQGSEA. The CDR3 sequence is CSVASGSNSPLHF. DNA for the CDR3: TGCAGCGTTGCATCAGGGTCCAATTCACCCCTCCACTTT.

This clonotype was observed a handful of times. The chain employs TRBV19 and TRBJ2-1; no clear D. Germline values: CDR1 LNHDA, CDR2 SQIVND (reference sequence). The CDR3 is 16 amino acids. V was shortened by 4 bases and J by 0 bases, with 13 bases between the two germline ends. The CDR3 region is CASSTLRSSSYNEQFF. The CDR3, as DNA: TGTGCCAGTAGTACCCTCCGTTCCAGCTCCTACAATGAGCAGTTCTTC.

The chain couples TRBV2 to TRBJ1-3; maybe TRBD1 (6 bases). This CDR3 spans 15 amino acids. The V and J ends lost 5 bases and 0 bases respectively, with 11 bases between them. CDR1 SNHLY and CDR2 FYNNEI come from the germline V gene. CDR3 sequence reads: CASSKGVLSGNTIYF. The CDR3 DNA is TGTGCCAGCAGTAAGGGGGTCCTCTCTGGAAACACCATATATTTT.

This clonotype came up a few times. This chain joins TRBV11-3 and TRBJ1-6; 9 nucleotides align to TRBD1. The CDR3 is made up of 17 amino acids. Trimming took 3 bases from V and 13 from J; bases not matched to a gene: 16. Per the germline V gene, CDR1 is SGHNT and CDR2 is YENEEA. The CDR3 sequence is CASSFRDRVPLSDPLHF. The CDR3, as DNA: TGTGCCAGCAGCTTCCGGGACAGGGTCCCCCTTAGTGATCCCCTCCACTTT.

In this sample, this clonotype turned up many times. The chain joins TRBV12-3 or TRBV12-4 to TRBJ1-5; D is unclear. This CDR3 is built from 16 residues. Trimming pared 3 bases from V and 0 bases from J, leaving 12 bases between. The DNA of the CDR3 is TGTGCCAGCAGTTTGGTCCACCCTCTTAGCAATCAGCCCCAGCATTTT. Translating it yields CASSLVHPLSNQPQHF.

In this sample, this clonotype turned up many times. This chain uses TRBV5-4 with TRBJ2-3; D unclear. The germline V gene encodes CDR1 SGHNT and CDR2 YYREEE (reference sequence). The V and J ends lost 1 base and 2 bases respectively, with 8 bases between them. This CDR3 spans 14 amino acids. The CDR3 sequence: CASSLRVVTDTQYF. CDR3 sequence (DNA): TGTGCCAGCAGCTTGAGGGTAGTCACAGATACGCAGTATTTT. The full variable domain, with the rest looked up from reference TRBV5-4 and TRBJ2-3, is ETGVTQSPTHLIKTRGQQVTLRCSSQSGHNTVSWYQQALGQGPQFIFQYYREEENGRGNFPPRFSGLQFPNYSSELNVNALELDDSALYLCASSLRVVTDTQYFGPGTRLTVL.

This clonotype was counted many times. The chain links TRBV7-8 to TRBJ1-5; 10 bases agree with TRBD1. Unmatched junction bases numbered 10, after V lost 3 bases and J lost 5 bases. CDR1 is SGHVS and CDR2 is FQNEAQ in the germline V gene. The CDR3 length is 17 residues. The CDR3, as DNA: TGTGCCAGCAGCTTTGGGACAGGGGCGAATTTTTATCAGCCCCAGCATTTT. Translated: CASSFGTGANFYQPQHF.

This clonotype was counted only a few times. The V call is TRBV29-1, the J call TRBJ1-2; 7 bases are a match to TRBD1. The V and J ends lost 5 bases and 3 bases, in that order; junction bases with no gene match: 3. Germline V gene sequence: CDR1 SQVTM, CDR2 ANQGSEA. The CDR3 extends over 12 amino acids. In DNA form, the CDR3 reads TGCAGCGTTCCGACAGGGCACTATGGCTACACCTTC. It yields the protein CSVPTGHYGYTF. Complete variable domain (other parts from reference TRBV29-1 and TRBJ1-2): SAVISQKPSRDICQRGTSLTIQCQVDSQVTMMFWYRQQPGQSLTLIATANQGSEATYESGFVIDKFPISRPNLTFSTLTVSNMSPEDSSIYLCSVPTGHYGYTFGSGTRLTVV.

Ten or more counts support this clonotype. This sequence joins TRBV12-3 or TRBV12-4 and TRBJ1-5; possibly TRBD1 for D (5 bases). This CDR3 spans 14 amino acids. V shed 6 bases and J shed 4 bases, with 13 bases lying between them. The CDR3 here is CASSLWAGNQPQHF. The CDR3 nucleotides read TGTGCCAGCAGCCTTTGGGCAGGGAATCAGCCCCAGCATTTT.

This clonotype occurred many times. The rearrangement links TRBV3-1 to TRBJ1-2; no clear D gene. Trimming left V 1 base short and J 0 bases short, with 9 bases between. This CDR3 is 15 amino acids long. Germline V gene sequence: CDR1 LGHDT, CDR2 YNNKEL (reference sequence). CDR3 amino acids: CASSQGTFANYGYTF. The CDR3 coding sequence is TGTGCCAGCAGCCAAGGGACTTTCGCTAACTATGGCTACACCTTC. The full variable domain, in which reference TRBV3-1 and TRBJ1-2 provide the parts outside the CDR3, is DTAVSQTPKYLVTQMGNDKSIKCEQNLGHDTMYWYKQDSKKFLKIMFSYNNKELIINETVPNRFSPKSPDKAHLNLHINSLELGDSAVYFCASSQGTFANYGYTFGSGTRLTVV.

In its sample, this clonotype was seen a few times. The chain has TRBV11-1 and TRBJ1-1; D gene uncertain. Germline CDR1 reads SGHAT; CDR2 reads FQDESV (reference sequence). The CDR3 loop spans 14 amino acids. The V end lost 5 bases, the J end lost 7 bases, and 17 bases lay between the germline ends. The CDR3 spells CASSARPDYSEAFF. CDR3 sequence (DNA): TGTGCCAGCAGCGCCCGCCCAGATTACAGTGAAGCTTTCTTT.

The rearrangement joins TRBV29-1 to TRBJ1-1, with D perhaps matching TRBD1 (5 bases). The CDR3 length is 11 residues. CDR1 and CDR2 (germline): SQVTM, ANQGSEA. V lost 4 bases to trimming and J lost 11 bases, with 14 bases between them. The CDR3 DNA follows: TGCAGCGTTGTATGGGGCCCTGGGGCTTTCTTT. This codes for CSVVWGPGAFF. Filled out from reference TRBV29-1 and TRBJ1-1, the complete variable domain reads SAVISQKPSRDICQRGTSLTIQCQVDSQVTMMFWYRQQPGQSLTLIATANQGSEATYESGFVIDKFPISRPNLTFSTLTVSNMSPEDSSIYLCSVVWGPGAFFGQGTRLTVV.

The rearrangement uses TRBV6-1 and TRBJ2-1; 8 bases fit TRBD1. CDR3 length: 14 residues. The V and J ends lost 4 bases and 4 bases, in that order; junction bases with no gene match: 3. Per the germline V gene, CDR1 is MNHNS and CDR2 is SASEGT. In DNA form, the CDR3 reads TGTGCCAGCAGTGTCACAGGGGGGTACAATGAGCAGTTCTTC. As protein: CASSVTGGYNEQFF.

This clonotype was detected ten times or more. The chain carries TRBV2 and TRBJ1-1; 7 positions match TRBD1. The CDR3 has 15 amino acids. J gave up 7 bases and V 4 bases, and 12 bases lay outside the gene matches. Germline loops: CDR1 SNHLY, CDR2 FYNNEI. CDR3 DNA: TGTGCCAGCAGTGCTGGACAGGCCCGGGCGATTGAAGCTTTCTTT. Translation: CASSAGQARAIEAFF.

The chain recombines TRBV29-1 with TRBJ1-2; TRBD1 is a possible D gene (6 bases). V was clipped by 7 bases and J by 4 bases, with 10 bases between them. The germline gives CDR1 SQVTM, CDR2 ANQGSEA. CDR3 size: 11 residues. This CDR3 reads CSGQAGYGYTF. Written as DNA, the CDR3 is TGCAGCGGACAGGCGGGCTATGGCTACACCTTC.

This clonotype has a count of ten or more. The CDR3 sequence: CAISQDRGRYPYGYTF. CDR3 sequence (DNA): TGTGCCATCAGCCAGGACAGGGGCCGCTATCCATATGGCTACACCTTC. V gene TRBV10-3 combines with J gene TRBJ1-2; TRBD1 aligns across 9 bases. This CDR3 has 16 residues. The V segment lost 6 bases and the J segment 5 bases; nucleotides outside the gene matches: 13. Germline V lookup: CDR1 ENHRY, CDR2 SYGVKD.